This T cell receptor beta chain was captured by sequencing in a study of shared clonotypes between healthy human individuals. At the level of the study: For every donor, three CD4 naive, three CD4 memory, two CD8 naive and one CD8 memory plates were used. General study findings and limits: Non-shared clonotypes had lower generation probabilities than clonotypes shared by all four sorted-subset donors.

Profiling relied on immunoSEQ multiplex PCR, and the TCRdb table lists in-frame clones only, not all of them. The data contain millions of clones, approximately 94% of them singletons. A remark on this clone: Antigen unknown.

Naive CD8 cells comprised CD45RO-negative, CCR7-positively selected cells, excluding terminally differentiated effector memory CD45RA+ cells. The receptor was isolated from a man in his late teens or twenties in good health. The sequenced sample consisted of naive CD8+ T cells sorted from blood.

CDR3 sequence reads: CAWRIRDRDTQYF. In nucleotides, the CDR3 is TGTGCCTGGAGGATCCGGGACAGAGATACGCAGTATTTT. The chain combines TRBV30 with TRBJ2-3; 7 nucleotides line up with TRBD1. This CDR3 spans 13 amino acids. Germline CDR1 is GTSNPN and CDR2 is SVGIG (reference sequence). After removal of 3 bases from V and 5 bases from J, the junction contained 5 bases not matched to a gene. The full variable domain, with the rest looked up from reference TRBV30 and TRBJ2-3, is SQTIHQWPATLVQPVGSPLSLECTVEGTSNPNLYWYRQAAGRGLQLLFYSVGIGQISSEVPQNLSASRPQDRQFILSSKKLLLSDSGFYLCAWRIRDRDTQYFGPGTRLTVL.